The 19 T cell receptor beta chains below come from one sample, sequenced in a study of cytomegalovirus exposure and HLA in healthy donors. Using immunoSEQ multiplex PCR, the repertoire was profiled, and TCRdb retains in-frame clones only, with some absent. The data contain over 120,000 clones, around 90% of them seen just once; the ten biggest clones take up roughly 6.4%. Sample: PBMCs. Every receptor here comes from a woman aged 25 to 39 in good health and CMV-seropositive.

The chain carries TRBV6-5 and TRBJ2-1; 10 positions agree with TRBD2. This CDR3 contains 16 residues. J was trimmed by 7 bases and V by 2 bases; bases with no gene match: 8. CDR1 and CDR2 (germline): MNHEY, SVGAGI. The CDR3 bases are TGTGCCAGCAGTTACATCAGCGGGGGGGCGGGGAATGAGCAGTTCTTC. Translated, it gives CASSYISGGAGNEQFF.

The chain recombines TRBV7-6 with TRBJ1-1; no firm D call. Germline CDR1 and CDR2: SGHVS and FNYEAQ. Trimming pared 5 bases from V and 0 bases from J, leaving 16 bases between. This CDR3 contains 16 residues. The CDR3 region is CASSPVLVSVNTEAFF. The DNA of the CDR3 is TGTGCCAGCAGCCCGGTCTTGGTGAGTGTGAACACTGAAGCTTTCTTT.

V is TRBV5-1 and J is TRBJ2-7; 11 nucleotides line up with TRBD2. This CDR3 region has 18 residues. Per germline, CDR1 SGHRS and CDR2 YFSETQ. The V gene end was trimmed by 2 bases and the J gene end by 5 bases; junction bases not matched to a gene: 15. Written as DNA, the CDR3 is TGCGCCAGCAGCTTTGGCACTTTAGCGGGAGGGAGTTTGGACGAGCAGTACTTC. Its protein product is CASSFGTLAGGSLDEQYF.

V and J are TRBV29-1 and TRBJ2-7, with D possibly being TRBD2 (6 bases). The germline CDR1 and CDR2 sequences are SQVTM and ANQGSEA. Trimming removed 3 bases from V and 7 bases from J, with 13 bases in between. This CDR3 comprises 12 residues. The CDR3 is CSVEGGEGEQYF. CDR3 DNA sequence: TGCAGCGTTGAGGGGGGAGAGGGGGAGCAGTACTTC.

This sequence joins TRBV2 and TRBJ2-5; D call uncertain. CDR3 size: 12 residues. The germline V gene has CDR1 SNHLY and CDR2 FYNNEI. V was pared by 1 base and J by 7 bases, with 7 bases between. Here the CDR3 reads CASSEDLGTQYF. CDR3 bases: TGTGCCAGCAGTGAAGACCTCGGGACCCAGTACTTC.

The chain uses TRBV28 and TRBJ1-5; D is perhaps TRBD1 (6 bases). Germline lookup yields CDR1 MDHEN and CDR2 SYDVKM. The CDR3 is 14 residues long. V lost 5 bases and J 2 bases, leaving 10 bases between the germline ends. CDR3 DNA: TGTGCCAGCAGTCTTCGACAGGGCAATCAGCCCCAGCATTTT. Translating it yields CASSLRQGNQPQHF.

The J gene is TRBJ2-7, the V gene TRBV2; no clear D. CDR3 length equals 15 residues. Germline V gene lookup returns CDR1 SNHLY and CDR2 FYNNEI. The V gene lost 1 base and the J gene lost 2 bases, with 12 bases spanning the gap. CDR3 nucleotide sequence: TGTGCCAGCAGTGAAGATTATCAGTTGACCTACGAGCAGTACTTC. Amino acid sequence: CASSEDYQLTYEQYF.

The chain employs TRBV29-1 and TRBJ1-4; 9 nucleotides match TRBD1. Germline V lookup: CDR1 SQVTM, CDR2 ANQGSEA. The V segment lost 6 bases and the J segment 5 bases; nucleotides outside the gene matches: 4. The CDR3 has 13 residues. The CDR3 region has the DNA TGCAGCGTCGGGACAGGGCTAAATGAAAAACTGTTTTTT. This gives the protein CSVGTGLNEKLFF.

Only a few counts were recorded for this clone. The chain has TRBV2 and TRBJ2-7; D remains unclear. Germline-derived CDR1 and CDR2 are SNHLY and FYNNEI. Trimming took 4 bases from V and 4 from J, leaving 11 bases between them. The CDR3 totals 13 residues. Written as DNA, the CDR3 is TGTGCCAGCAGTGGGGCATCTTTGTACGAGCAGTACTTC. Translation gives CASSGASLYEQYF.

V is TRBV5-6 and J is TRBJ1-1; perhaps TRBD1 as D (5 bases). The V and J ends lost 4 bases and 11 bases respectively, with 18 bases between them. The length of the CDR3 is 13 residues. Germline V gene sequence: CDR1 SGHDT, CDR2 YYEEEE. The CDR3 sequence is CASSPGSGPAAFF. The DNA for the CDR3 is TGTGCCAGCAGCCCCGGATCAGGGCCAGCCGCTTTCTTT. The variable domain in full, with the rest retrieved from reference TRBV5-6 and TRBJ1-1, is DAGVTQSPTHLIKTRGQQVTLRCSPKSGHDTVSWYQQALGQGPQFIFQYYEEEERQRGNFPDRFSGHQFPNYSSELNVNALLLGDSALYLCASSPGSGPAAFFGQGTRLTVV.

The chain joins TRBV10-3 to TRBJ2-1; the D gene is possibly TRBD2 (5 bases). CDR3 length: 14 residues. Germline V CDR1 and CDR2: ENHRY, SYGVKD. The V end lost 6 bases, the J end lost 5 bases, and 14 bases lay between the germline ends. The CDR3, as DNA: TGTGCCATCAGCTTCAGGACTCATAACAATGAGCAGTTCTTC. This codes for CAISFRTHNNEQFF.

The chain joins TRBV6-5 to TRBJ1-5; 8 nucleotides line up with TRBD1. Germline V gene sequence: CDR1 MNHEY, CDR2 SVGAGI. The CDR3 runs to 13 residues. Trimming cost V 5 bases and J 7 bases; bases outside gene matches: 4. The CDR3 is CASSGQGRQPQHF. The CDR3 nucleotides read TGTGCCAGCAGTGGACAGGGACGCCAGCCCCAGCATTTT.

The rearrangement links TRBV5-1 to TRBJ2-3; possible D gene TRBD1, 6 bases. The CDR3 sequence is 15 residues long. The V end was cut by 2 bases, the J end by 0 bases, with 10 bases between. In germline, CDR1 is SGHRS, CDR2 YFSETQ. This CDR3 reads CASSLRDTSTDTQYF. The CDR3 nucleotides are TGCGCCAGCAGCTTAAGGGACACGAGCACAGATACGCAGTATTTT.

This clone was seen once. The rearrangement uses TRBV19 and TRBJ2-2; D not resolved. With 1 base removed from V and 6 bases from J, the gap between germline ends came to 6 bases. Per the germline V gene, CDR1 is LNHDA and CDR2 is SQIVND (reference sequence). The CDR3 loop spans 13 amino acids. The DNA of the CDR3 is TGTGCCAGTAGTATAGGGCTCTCCGGGGAGCTGTTTTTT. Its translation: CASSIGLSGELFF. Filled out from reference TRBV19 and TRBJ2-2, the complete variable domain reads DGGITQSPKYLFRKEGQNVTLSCEQNLNHDAMYWYRQDPGQGLRLIYYSQIVNDFQKGDIAEGYSVSREKKESFPLTVTSAQKNPTAFYLCASSIGLSGELFFGEGSRLTVL.

CDR3 bases: TGCGCCAGCAGTCAAAAGGGGCAGTGGAGCTACGAGCAGTACTTC. Its translation: CASSQKGQWSYEQYF. The gene calls are TRBV23-1 and TRBJ2-7; TRBD1 is a possible D gene (5 bases). TRBV23-1 is an open reading frame whose function is uncertain. CDR3 size: 15 residues. The V end was cut by 2 bases, the J end by 3 bases, with 14 bases between.

This clone has only a few counts. The chain uses TRBV28 and TRBJ2-1, with a possible D match to TRBD2 (6 bases). The CDR3 is made up of 15 amino acids. Trimming removed 4 bases from V and 3 bases from J, with 13 bases in between. Germline CDR1 and CDR2: MDHEN and SYDVKM. In DNA form, the CDR3 reads TGTGCCAGCAGTTACGGGACTTCTCTCTACAATGAGCAGTTCTTC. Translating gives CASSYGTSLYNEQFF.

V usage is TRBV6-5 and J usage is TRBJ1-2, with D tentatively TRBD1 (6 bases). Trimming took off 6 bases at V and 2 bases at J, with 10 bases between the two ends. From germline, CDR1 is MNHEY and CDR2 SVGAGI. The CDR3 is made up of 13 amino acids. CDR3 loop: CASSYDRNYGYTF. DNA of the CDR3: TGTGCCAGCAGCTACGACAGGAACTATGGCTACACCTTC.

The chain has TRBV27 and TRBJ2-6, with D possibly matching TRBD1 (5 bases). The CDR3 extends over 15 amino acids. Trimming removed 9 bases from V and 0 bases from J, with 12 bases in between. Germline CDR1 MNHEY, CDR2 SMNVEV (reference sequence). The CDR3 DNA is TGTGCCAGTTCCCAGGGCCTCTCTGGGGCCAACGTCCTGACTTTC. Translation gives CASSQGLSGANVLTF.

Written as DNA, the CDR3 is TGTGCCAGCTCACCACCGACATACTACAATGAGCAGTTCTTC. This sequence encodes CASSPPTYYNEQFF. This chain links TRBV18 with TRBJ2-1, with unresolved D. Between the trimmed V and J ends, which lost 0 bases and 3 bases, there was a span of 6 bases. In germline, CDR1 is KGHSH, CDR2 LQKENI. This CDR3 has 14 residues.